These 23 T cell receptor beta chains share one sample of origin, sequenced in a study of TIL therapy for anti-PD-1-resistant metastatic lung cancer. The immunoSEQ assay was v3. TCRdb's copy holds only in-frame clones and misses some; the assay was immunoSEQ multiplex PCR. The repertoire has 50,000 to 60,000 clones, 65% to 80% of them found once; the top ten carry 5.6%. Time point given: pre-treatment sample, taken before nivolumab and TIL therapy. Tumor tissue came from excised metastases, mostly pleural nodules or supraclavicular lymph nodes. Sequences were derived from tumor tissue, sampled at baseline. All receptors derive from a person between 25 and 80 years old with non-small cell lung cancer.

V is TRBV6-5 and J is TRBJ1-6; D gene unclear. This CDR3 has 14 amino acids. The germline gives CDR1 MNHEY, CDR2 SVGAGI. The V and J ends lost 6 bases and 6 bases respectively, with 12 bases between them. The CDR3 nucleotides read TGTGCCAGCAGCTCCGTCCTGGGTAATTCACCCCTCCACTTT. Amino acids: CASSSVLGNSPLHF.

The V gene is TRBV18, the J gene TRBJ2-4; D is unresolved. The germline CDR1 and CDR2 sequences are KGHSH and LQKENI. Deletions cut 0 bases from V and 3 bases from J, with 12 bases between. The CDR3 has 16 amino acids. CDR3 protein: CASSPPGLLDKNIQYF. The CDR3 DNA reads TGTGCCAGCTCACCACCGGGCCTGTTGGACAAAAACATTCAGTACTTC.

V gene TRBV4-1 combines with J gene TRBJ1-2, with a weak D call TRBD1 (6 bases). The CDR3 has 14 amino acids. The V gene's germline CDR1 is MGHRA and CDR2 YSYEKL. The V end lost 2 bases, the J end lost 5 bases, and 12 bases lay between the germline ends. CDR3 residues: CASSQTGNYYGYTF. CDR3 coding DNA: TGCGCCAGCAGCCAAACAGGGAATTATTATGGCTACACCTTC.

The chain joins TRBV5-6 to TRBJ2-7; TRBD1 aligns across 7 bases. The CDR3 totals 15 residues. Germline CDR1 reads SGHDT; CDR2 reads YYEEEE. J gave up 3 bases and V 4 bases, and 10 bases lay outside the gene matches. The CDR3 is CASSGDRAQGYEQYF. In DNA, the CDR3 is TGTGCCAGCAGCGGCGACAGGGCCCAGGGCTACGAGCAGTACTTC.

The chain has TRBV28 and TRBJ2-7, with 10 bases identical to TRBD1. The CDR3 length is 14 residues. J lost 3 bases, V lost 7 bases, and 6 bases had no gene match. Germline V CDR1 and CDR2: MDHEN, SYDVKM. This CDR3 is CASTPDRGGYEQYF. For the CDR3, the DNA is TGTGCCAGCACTCCGGACAGGGGGGGCTACGAGCAGTACTTC.

Only a few counts were recorded for this clone. J is TRBJ1-1 and V is TRBV6-6; D not resolved. V was shortened by 0 bases and J by 1 base, with 12 bases between the two germline ends. The CDR3 contains 16 residues. Looked up from germline, CDR1 is MNHNY and CDR2 is SVGAGI (reference sequence). CDR3 amino acids: CASSYSGSRENTEAFF. The CDR3 DNA is TGTGCCAGCAGTTACTCCGGTTCACGGGAGAACACTGAAGCTTTCTTT.

The V gene is TRBV6-5, the J gene TRBJ2-2; perhaps D is TRBD1 or TRBD2 (5 bases each). V dropped 4 bases and J dropped 0 bases, with 12 bases sitting between them. The CDR3 is made up of 16 amino acids. Germline V gives CDR1 MNHEY, CDR2 SVGAGI. The CDR3 coding sequence is TGTGCCAGCAGTTCCCCCCGGGGCTCGAACACCGGGGAGCTGTTTTTT. Protein: CASSSPRGSNTGELFF.

V gene TRBV27 combines with J gene TRBJ2-6; D gene ambiguous. The germline CDR1 and CDR2 sequences are MNHEY and SMNVEV (reference sequence). This CDR3 has 16 residues. The germline V and J ends were trimmed by 6 bases and 2 bases, with 14 bases remaining between them. CDR3 protein: CASRPVRPPGANVLTF. In DNA, the CDR3 is TGTGCCAGCAGACCAGTCCGTCCTCCTGGGGCCAACGTCCTGACTTTC.

This clone has more than one count but fewer than ten. The chain has TRBV10-3 and TRBJ1-5, with TRBD1 matching over 8 bases. V lost 4 bases and J lost 7; bases outside the gene matches: 3. The CDR3 covers 13 residues. Per germline, CDR1 ENHRY and CDR2 SYGVKD. The CDR3 here is CAISVQGAQPQHF. DNA of the CDR3: TGTGCCATCAGTGTGCAGGGGGCACAGCCCCAGCATTTT.

J is TRBJ2-7 and V is TRBV9; the D gene is possibly TRBD2 (6 bases). V dropped 6 bases and J dropped 7 bases, with 14 bases sitting between them. CDR1 SGDLS and CDR2 YYNGEE come from the germline V gene. The CDR3 extends over 12 amino acids. CDR3: CASTSGAGEQYF. The DNA of the CDR3 is TGTGCCAGCACCAGCGGTGCGGGAGAGCAGTACTTC.

Only a few counts were recorded for this clone. The chain carries TRBV6-1 and TRBJ2-2; D uncertain. Trimming pared 6 bases from V and 5 bases from J, leaving 4 bases between. The germline V gene has CDR1 MNHNS and CDR2 SASEGT. The CDR3 loop spans 11 amino acids. The CDR3 DNA reads as TGTGCCAGCAGAAGAACCGGGGAGCTGTTTTTT. It translates to CASRRTGELFF.

This clone showed up just a few times. V usage is TRBV2 and J usage is TRBJ1-4, with D possibly TRBD1 on 6 matching bases. Germline loops: CDR1 SNHLY, CDR2 FYNNEI. The length of the CDR3 is 14 residues. V shed 2 bases and J shed 8 bases, with 12 bases lying between them. The CDR3 sequence is CASSEQGIGEKLFF. The DNA of the CDR3 is TGTGCCAGCAGTGAACAGGGGATAGGGGAAAAACTGTTTTTT.

This chain joins TRBV9 and TRBJ2-5; D is perhaps TRBD2 (6 bases). Germline lookup yields CDR1 SGDLS and CDR2 YYNGEE. CDR3 length: 12 amino acids. Trimming left V 4 bases short and J 3 bases short, with 7 bases between. CDR3: CASSRREETQYF. CDR3 sequence (DNA): TGTGCCAGCAGCCGGAGGGAAGAGACCCAGTACTTC.

This clone has just one count. The chain is built from TRBV19 and TRBJ2-3; 9 bases are a match to TRBD2. J gave up 7 bases and V 6 bases, and 11 bases lay outside the gene matches. Germline lookup yields CDR1 LNHDA and CDR2 SQIVND (reference sequence). The CDR3 is made up of 15 amino acids. The CDR3 loop reads CASRTPGTSTHTQYF. For the CDR3, the DNA is TGTGCCAGTAGGACCCCCGGGACTAGCACCCATACGCAGTATTTT. The whole variable domain, filled in from reference TRBV19 and TRBJ2-3, reads DGGITQSPKYLFRKEGQNVTLSCEQNLNHDAMYWYRQDPGQGLRLIYYSQIVNDFQKGDIAEGYSVSREKKESFPLTVTSAQKNPTAFYLCASRTPGTSTHTQYFGPGTRLTVL.

The CDR3 coding sequence is TGTGCCAGTAGTATTCGAGCGTATAGCAATCAGCCCCAGCATTTT. This encodes CASSIRAYSNQPQHF. J is TRBJ1-5 and V is TRBV19; no reliable D call. Germline loops: CDR1 LNHDA, CDR2 SQIVND (reference sequence). Trimming cost V 3 bases and J 0 bases, with 9 bases left between them. The CDR3 has 15 residues.

This rearrangement joins TRBV5-6 to TRBJ2-2; TRBD2 matches at 10 bases. CDR1 is SGHDT and CDR2 is YYEEEE in the germline V gene. V was pared by 6 bases and J by 3 bases, with 8 bases of the junction left unmatched. This CDR3 has 16 amino acids. The CDR3 sequence: CASTTGSGGDTGELFF. CDR3 coding DNA: TGTGCCAGCACCACGGGGAGCGGGGGGGACACCGGGGAGCTGTTTTTT.

The chain combines TRBV6-5 with TRBJ2-7, with 10 bases fitting TRBD2. This CDR3 is built from 16 residues. The germline V gene has CDR1 MNHEY and CDR2 SVGAGI. V trimming: 0 bases; J trimming: 3 bases; junction bases outside the gene matches: 5. The CDR3 DNA follows: TGTGCCAGCAGTTACTCGCCACTAGCGGGAAACTACGAGCAGTACTTC. Its protein product is CASSYSPLAGNYEQYF.

This rearrangement joins TRBV5-1 to TRBJ2-1; TRBD1 agrees at 7 bases. The CDR3 is 16 residues long. Germline loops: CDR1 SGHRS, CDR2 YFSETQ. Losses at the gene ends were 4 bases for V and 2 bases for J; bases not matched to a gene: 9. The CDR3 DNA reads as TGCGCCAGCAGCCTCAGTGGACAGGCCACCTACAATGAGCAGTTCTTC. Translating gives CASSLSGQATYNEQFF. Full variable domain (rest looked up from reference TRBV5-1 and TRBJ2-1): KAGVTQTPRYLIKTRGQQVTLSCSPISGHRSVSWYQQTPGQGLQFLFEYFSETQRNKGNFPGRFSGRQFSNSRSEMNVSTLELGDSALYLCASSLSGQATYNEQFFGPGTRLTVL.

This clone was observed a single time. This rearrangement joins TRBV5-4 to TRBJ2-3; D might be TRBD1 or TRBD2, each matching 6 bases. This CDR3 comprises 16 residues. V dropped 9 bases and J dropped 3 bases, with 23 bases sitting between them. Germline CDR1 and CDR2: SGHNT and YYREEE (reference sequence). The CDR3 sequence is CATQLGGRGRTDTQYF. CDR3 DNA: TGTGCCACCCAGCTTGGGGGGCGGGGAAGAACAGATACGCAGTATTTT.

This clone showed up just a few times. This sequence joins TRBV15 and TRBJ2-7, with D possibly matching TRBD1 (6 bases). Looked up from germline, CDR1 is LNHNV and CDR2 is YYDKDF (reference sequence). The CDR3 contains 14 residues. V lost 3 bases to trimming and J lost 0 bases, with 9 bases between them. CDR3 protein: CATSSPDSSYEQYF. DNA of the CDR3: TGTGCCACCAGCAGCCCGGACAGCTCCTACGAGCAGTACTTC.

The chain has TRBV7-9 and TRBJ2-2; D unresolved. Trimming left V 3 bases short and J 3 bases short, with 8 bases between. CDR1 is SEHNR, CDR2 FQNEAQ, per germline (reference sequence). This CDR3 region has 14 residues. CDR3 residues: CASSFVGYTGELFF. CDR3 DNA: TGTGCCAGCAGCTTCGTGGGTTACACCGGGGAGCTGTTTTTT. Using reference TRBV7-9 and TRBJ2-2 for the parts outside the CDR3, the full variable domain is DTGVSQNPRHKITKRGQNVTFRCDPISEHNRLYWYRQTLGQGPEFLTYFQNEAQLEKSRLLSDRFSAERPKGSFSTLEIQRTEQGDSAMYLCASSFVGYTGELFFGEGSRLTVL.

The chain combines TRBV19 with TRBJ2-7, with 9 bases identical to TRBD1. Germline loops: CDR1 LNHDA, CDR2 SQIVND (reference sequence). Trimming removed 5 bases from V and 2 bases from J; junction bases left unmatched: 7. This CDR3 spans 15 amino acids. CDR3 protein: CASSPTGGKTYEQYF. CDR3 bases: TGTGCCAGTAGTCCGACAGGGGGGAAGACCTACGAGCAGTACTTC.

The V gene is TRBV28, the J gene TRBJ2-7, with a tentative D call TRBD2 (6 bases). This CDR3 contains 15 residues. Trimming left V 5 bases short and J 3 bases short, with 17 bases between. Germline CDR1 reads MDHEN; CDR2 reads SYDVKM. The chain's CDR3 is CASSQGPHGSYEQYF. The CDR3 bases are TGTGCCAGCAGTCAGGGACCGCACGGGAGCTACGAGCAGTACTTC.